The source of this TCR beta chain is a study of OX40 agonist ivuxolimab in advanced cancers. Autoimmune disease history or systemic immunosuppression led to patient exclusion. Peripheral blood came from all dose cohorts at three timepoints. Generated by immunoSEQ multiplex PCR, the TCRdb table keeps only in-frame clones and is missing some. The top ten clones hold about an eighth of a sample with 72,000 or so clones, about 88% of them seen once. A word on this clone: Its antigen is as yet unknown.

Study findings and constraints: Several nonresponders also turned out to have low normalized T-cell clonal expansion.

The source material was CD4+ or CD8+ T cells sorted from blood, sampled in a trial of the OX40 agonist ivuxolimab. This sequence was found in an adult with an advanced solid tumor such as melanoma, head and neck, liver or kidney cancer.

CDR3 amino acids: CAISENGSRETQYF. The CDR3 nucleotides are TGTGCCATCAGTGAGAACGGGAGCAGGGAGACCCAGTACTTC. The V call is TRBV10-3, the J call TRBJ2-5; D may be TRBD2 (6 bases). From germline, CDR1 is ENHRY and CDR2 SYGVKD. V lost 2 bases and J lost 5, with 12 bases in between. CDR3 size: 14 residues.